The 30 T cell receptor beta chains listed next were all sequenced from one sample in a study of T cell responses to AZD1222 COVID-19 vaccine. Produced via immunoSEQ multiplex PCR; TCRdb's table is partial and in-frame only. The profile covers fewer than 130,000 clones, with roughly nine tenths appearing a single time and about 1.2% taken by the ten largest. Material: peripheral blood, obtained on day 0 of AZD1222 vaccination. Receptor source: an adult in good health.

CDR3 region: CASSSTSGAHYNEQFF. The CDR3 DNA is TGTGCCAGCAGCTCGACTAGCGGGGCCCACTACAATGAGCAGTTCTTC. The chain employs TRBV11-2 and TRBJ2-1; 11 bases match TRBD2. Losses at the gene ends were 4 bases for V and 3 bases for J; bases not matched to a gene: 5. CDR1 SGHAT and CDR2 FQNNGV come from the germline V gene. The CDR3 consists of 16 residues.

This chain connects TRBV14 to TRBJ2-7; D gene ambiguous. This CDR3 region has 14 residues. From germline, CDR1 is SGHDN and CDR2 FVKESK. Trimming removed 0 bases from V and 3 bases from J, with 9 bases in between. This chain's CDR3 is CASSQDPQRYEQYF. The DNA of the CDR3 is TGTGCCAGCAGCCAAGATCCCCAGCGCTACGAGCAGTACTTC.

The rearrangement links TRBV28 to TRBJ2-7; the D gene is possibly TRBD2 (7 bases). The germline gives CDR1 MDHEN, CDR2 SYDVKM. The CDR3 runs 15 residues. Trimming took off 5 bases at V and 5 bases at J, with 19 bases between the two ends. The DNA of the CDR3 is TGTGCCAGCAGTCTATCCCTCCGGGGGGCTGACGAGCAGTACTTC. Translating gives CASSLSLRGADEQYF.

CDR3 in amino acids: CATSRGGRVSYEQYF. The CDR3 nucleotides read TGTGCCACCTCCCGAGGCGGGAGGGTATCCTACGAGCAGTACTTC. The chain joins TRBV6-5 to TRBJ2-7; 9 bases agree with TRBD2. With V trimmed by 10 bases and J by 1 base, 11 bases remained unmatched. Looked up from germline, CDR1 is MNHEY and CDR2 is SVGAGI. The CDR3 contains 15 residues.

The chain is built from TRBV3-1 (or the pseudogene TRBV3-2) and TRBJ2-2, with D possibly being TRBD2 (6 bases). Looked up from germline, CDR1 is LGHDT and CDR2 is YNNKEL (reference sequence). Trimming cost V 4 bases and J 3 bases, with 12 bases left between them. The CDR3 runs to 15 residues. The CDR3, as DNA: TGTGCCAGCAGCCCTGGGACTTTATACACCGGGGAGCTGTTTTTT. Its protein is CASSPGTLYTGELFF.

The chain combines TRBV5-1 with TRBJ1-5; TRBD1 is a possible D gene (5 bases). CDR3 length: 16 amino acids. From germline, CDR1 is SGHRS and CDR2 YFSETQ. Deletions cut 0 bases from V and 0 bases from J, with 10 bases between. Here the CDR3 DNA reads TGCGCCAGCAGCTTGGGGGGGTTCGGTAGCAATCAGCCCCAGCATTTT. Its protein product is CASSLGGFGSNQPQHF.

CDR3 nucleotide sequence: TGTGCCACCAGTGAGGGACAGGGGGTAACCCAGTACTTC. As protein: CATSEGQGVTQYF. This chain uses TRBV24-1 with TRBJ2-5, with 11 bases lining up with TRBD1. The CDR3 totals 13 residues. The germline CDR1 and CDR2 sequences are KGHDR and SFDVKD. Trimming took 4 bases from V and 8 from J; bases not matched to a gene: 2.

The genes are TRBV7-3 and TRBJ1-2; 11 nucleotides match TRBD1. Germline CDR1 and CDR2: SGHTA and FQGTGA. V was pared by 4 bases and J by 8 bases, with 3 bases of the junction left unmatched. The CDR3 covers 13 residues. In DNA form, the CDR3 reads TGTGCCAGCAGCTCGGGACAGGGGGGCGGCTACACCTTC. It is translated as CASSSGQGGGYTF.

The chain is built from TRBV7-6 and TRBJ2-2, with TRBD2 as a possible D gene (6 bases). Trimming pared 8 bases from V and 5 bases from J, leaving 18 bases between. Germline assignment: CDR1 SGHVS and CDR2 FNYEAQ. This CDR3 has 15 residues. CDR3 in DNA: TGTGCCAGCCAAAGTGGGACTGCGGGTACCGGGGAGCTGTTTTTT. Its translation is CASQSGTAGTGELFF.

This clone occurred a few times. The rearrangement uses TRBV13 and TRBJ2-1; D possibly corresponds to TRBD2 (6 bases). The CDR3 is 14 residues long. V shed 4 bases and J shed 5 bases, with 12 bases lying between them. The germline V gene encodes CDR1 PRHDT and CDR2 FYEKMQ (reference sequence). The CDR3 DNA is TGTGCCAGCAGCTCCAGGGACTTTCACAATGAGCAGTTCTTC. Its protein product is CASSSRDFHNEQFF.

The V gene is TRBV12-3 or TRBV12-4, the J gene TRBJ1-5; D remains ambiguous. The CDR3 sequence is 13 residues long. V lost 8 bases and J 7 bases, leaving 15 bases between the germline ends. The CDR3 nucleotides are TGTGCCAGCGGAGGAGGGCAGTGGCAGCCCCAGCATTTT. This translates into CASGGGQWQPQHF.

The chain uses TRBV4-1 and TRBJ1-1; no definite D call. CDR1 and CDR2 (germline): MGHRA, YSYEKL. Between the trimmed V and J ends, which lost 4 bases and 3 bases, there was a span of 12 bases. This CDR3 has 14 residues. CDR3 DNA sequence: TGCGCCAGCAGCCCTACGACGGGAGACACTGAAGCTTTCTTT. This encodes CASSPTTGDTEAFF.

The chain is built from TRBV2 and TRBJ1-3; a possible D gene is TRBD1 (5 bases). This CDR3 spans 16 amino acids. The V gene's germline CDR1 is SNHLY and CDR2 FYNNEI. Trimming stripped 8 bases from V and 4 bases from J, with 21 bases between. CDR3 bases: TGTGCCAGCTGCGCCGAGGCGGGGACGGGGGGAAACACCATATATTTT. Protein: CASCAEAGTGGNTIYF.

The chain joins TRBV5-8 to TRBJ1-4, with D possibly matching TRBD1 (6 bases). Germline values: CDR1 SGHTS, CDR2 YDEGEE. This CDR3 region has 15 residues. Trimming removed 4 bases at V and 1 base at J, with 11 bases between. CDR3 loop: CASSHKGGTNEKLFF. The CDR3 bases are TGTGCCAGCAGCCACAAGGGGGGAACTAATGAAAAACTGTTTTTT.

V is TRBV7-2 and J is TRBJ2-5, with TRBD2 matching over 14 bases. The V gene's germline CDR1 is SGHTA and CDR2 FQGNSA. CDR3 length equals 17 residues. V lost 1 base, J lost 5 bases, and 6 bases stayed unmatched. In DNA, the CDR3 is TGTGCCAGCAGCTTAGATGGGACTAGCGGGGGCGGCGAGACCCAGTACTTC. This codes for CASSLDGTSGGGETQYF.

In this sample, this clone turned up once. V is TRBV19 and J is TRBJ2-3, with no clear D. CDR3 length equals 14 residues. Trimming removed 0 bases from V and 3 bases from J, with 7 bases in between. Looked up from germline, CDR1 is LNHDA and CDR2 is SQIVND (reference sequence). The CDR3 nucleotides read TGTGCCAGTAGTATAGATCCACAGACAGATACGCAGTATTTT. Its translation is CASSIDPQTDTQYF.

V usage is TRBV15 and J usage is TRBJ2-7; D is undetermined. The CDR3 is 16 amino acids. Trimming left V 0 bases short and J 2 bases short, with 14 bases between. The germline CDR1 and CDR2 sequences are LNHNV and YYDKDF (reference sequence). DNA of the CDR3: TGTGCCACCAGCAGAGATCGGAGAGAGCCTACCTACGAGCAGTACTTC. Protein product: CATSRDRREPTYEQYF.

J is TRBJ2-2 and V is TRBV7-2; D call uncertain. CDR1 and CDR2 (germline): SGHTA, FQGNSA. CDR3 length: 15 amino acids. Trimming stripped 3 bases from V and 4 bases from J, with 12 bases between. CDR3 amino acids: CASSFVGSGTGELFF. CDR3 sequence (DNA): TGTGCCAGCAGCTTTGTCGGGTCGGGCACCGGGGAGCTGTTTTTT.

About this clone itself: A read error may produce the germline difference seen at one junction end. This chain uses TRBV10-3 with TRBJ2-3; 11 nucleotides agree with TRBD2. This CDR3 is 18 amino acids long. CDR1 ENHRY and CDR2 SYGVKD come from the germline V gene. CDR3 loop: CAISEGLVAGGSRDTQYF. CDR3 DNA: TGTGCCATCAGTGAGGGATTGGTAGCGGGAGGGAGCAGAGATACGCAGTATTTT.

This chain connects TRBV11-2 to TRBJ1-6; no definite D call. CDR1 SGHAT and CDR2 FQNNGV come from the germline V gene. CDR3 size: 15 residues. Trimming took off 2 bases at V and 10 bases at J, with 15 bases between the two ends. The CDR3 DNA follows: TGTGCCAGCAGCTTAATTGCGCGGGGAGGATCACCCCTCCACTTT. The encoded protein is CASSLIARGGSPLHF.

The rearrangement joins TRBV9 to TRBJ2-5; 9 bases are a match to TRBD1. V trimming: 0 bases; J trimming: 4 bases; junction bases outside the gene matches: 4. The CDR3 is 15 residues long. The V gene's germline CDR1 is SGDLS and CDR2 YYNGEE. CDR3 sequence (DNA): TGTGCCAGCAGCGTAGGTGGGGGACAGGGAGAGACCCAGTACTTC. Its protein product is CASSVGGGQGETQYF.

Note on this clone: Other DNA variants within this sample encode the same CDR3. This rearrangement joins TRBV7-9 to TRBJ2-2; D gene uncertain. V was trimmed by 1 base and J by 6 bases, leaving 3 bases between them. Germline CDR1 is SEHNR and CDR2 is FQNEAQ (reference sequence). This CDR3 region has 12 residues. The CDR3: CASSLEAGELFF. CDR3 bases: TGTGCCAGCAGCTTAGAAGCCGGGGAGCTGTTTTTT.

This chain joins TRBV28 and TRBJ2-5, with D unresolved. The V and J ends lost 3 bases and 0 bases respectively, with 20 bases between them. Germline V gene sequence: CDR1 MDHEN, CDR2 SYDVKM. CDR3 length: 18 residues. The CDR3, as DNA: TGTGCCAGCAGTTTTCTCCCCTTCTCCAGGAGCAACCAAGAGACCCAGTACTTC. Amino acid sequence: CASSFLPFSRSNQETQYF.

The chain combines TRBV19 with TRBJ2-2; D is uncertain. This CDR3 comprises 17 residues. The V end was cut by 5 bases, the J end by 2 bases, with 18 bases between. Germline-derived CDR1 and CDR2 are LNHDA and SQIVND (reference sequence). CDR3 sequence (DNA): TGTGCCAGTAGTGCCACCTCTACGCTCGGTAACACCGGGGAGCTGTTTTTT. This sequence encodes CASSATSTLGNTGELFF.

The chain links TRBV5-1 to TRBJ1-2; 11 positions agree with TRBD1. Per the germline V gene, CDR1 is SGHRS and CDR2 is YFSETQ. V shed 0 bases and J 3 bases; nucleotides not matched to a gene: 1. This CDR3 is built from 15 residues. The CDR3 region is CASSLEGQGDYGYTF. The CDR3 DNA is TGCGCCAGCAGCTTGGAGGGACAGGGGGACTATGGCTACACCTTC.

CDR3 in amino acids: CASSAQTGISGANVLTF. DNA of the CDR3: TGTGCCAGCAGCGCACAGACAGGTATCTCTGGGGCCAACGTCCTGACTTTC. V and J are TRBV9 and TRBJ2-6, with D tentatively TRBD1 (6 bases). The V end was cut by 3 bases, the J end by 0 bases, with 13 bases between. This CDR3 has 17 amino acids. The germline V gene has CDR1 SGDLS and CDR2 YYNGEE.

The chain uses TRBV6-5 and TRBJ1-1; weak D call: TRBD1 (5 bases). CDR1 and CDR2 (germline): MNHEY, SVGAGI. The germline V and J ends were trimmed by 5 bases and 8 bases, with 18 bases remaining between them. The length of the CDR3 is 14 residues. This CDR3 is CASSPSTARTEAFF. The DNA of the CDR3 is TGTGCCAGCAGTCCCTCGACAGCAAGGACCGAAGCTTTCTTT.

J is TRBJ2-3 and V is TRBV7-3, with 9 positions matching TRBD1. V was pared by 5 bases and J by 4 bases, with 4 bases of the junction left unmatched. The CDR3 extends over 14 amino acids. Germline CDR1 SGHTA, CDR2 FQGTGA. CDR3 residues: CASSHRGPPDTQYF. CDR3 nucleotides: TGTGCCAGCAGCCACAGGGGGCCCCCAGATACGCAGTATTTT.

The V call is TRBV24-1, the J call TRBJ1-1; the D is unclear. The germline V gene encodes CDR1 KGHDR and CDR2 SFDVKD. The CDR3 extends over 11 amino acids. The V end lost 4 bases, the J end lost 7 bases, and 6 bases lay between the germline ends. The CDR3 DNA reads as TGTGCCACCAGTGACCTGGGTGAAGCTTTCTTT. This encodes CATSDLGEAFF.

The chain joins TRBV5-4 to TRBJ2-3; D gene ambiguous. The V gene's germline CDR1 is SGHNT and CDR2 YYREEE (reference sequence). The CDR3 consists of 14 residues. V was cut by 0 bases and J by 4 bases, with 9 bases left in between. CDR3: CASSLALYPDTQYF. Written as DNA, the CDR3 is TGTGCCAGCAGCTTGGCGCTGTACCCAGATACGCAGTATTTT.